The rows below give T cell receptor beta chains drawn from one sample of a study of blood T cell repertoires in COVID-19. TCRdb keeps only in-frame clones here, not all; method: immunoSEQ multiplex PCR. In the table there are around 390,000 clones, approximately 90% of which are singletons. The specimen was PBMCs or T cells enriched from blood (not recorded which). The source of these receptors is a woman aged 50 to 65 who had recovered from COVID-19. The CDR3 runs from the conserved cysteine through the conserved F or W. D genes are given only for firm matches. Only part of the rows carry a size: once, few, many, or a class if the clone is expanded.

J gene,D gene,V gene,clone size,CDR3 protein,CDR3 DNA
TRBJ2-5,.,TRBV7-9,.,CASSQSRVFETQYF,TGTGCCAGCAGCCAAAGTCGAGTTTTTGAGACCCAGTACTTC
TRBJ1-1,.,TRBV6-1,.,CASSDVGLTEAFF,TGTGCCAGCAGTGACGTTGGACTCACTGAAGCTTTCTTT
TRBJ1-1,.,TRBV5-6,.,CASSSMNTEAFF,TGTGCCAGCAGCTCTATGAACACTGAAGCTTTCTTT
TRBJ2-3,TRBD2,TRBV4-2,.,CASSQEGRGGTDTQYF,TGTGCCAGCAGCCAAGAGGGGCGGGGGGGGACAGATACGCAGTATTTT
TRBJ2-4,TRBD2,TRBV3-1/TRBV3-2,.,CASSPSLAGGHGSLAKNIQYF,TGTGCCAGCAGCCCATCACTAGCGGGGGGCCATGGGTCACTAGCCAAAAACATTCAGTACTTC
TRBJ1-4,TRBD1,TRBV11-2,.,CASSSRRTGVSEKLFF,TGTGCCAGCAGCTCAAGAAGGACAGGGGTTAGTGAAAAACTGTTTTTT
TRBJ2-1,.,TRBV18,.,CASSSLRLLTSNEQFF,TGTGCCAGCTCATCCCTCCGACTTTTAACTAGCAATGAGCAGTTCTTC
TRBJ2-7,.,TRBV28,.,CASSVPKTDTYEQYF,TGTGCCAGCAGCGTACCAAAGACAGATACCTACGAGCAGTACTTC
TRBJ1-1,.,TRBV7-3,.,CASSSTDTTEAFF,TGTGCCAGCAGCTCTACAGATACCACTGAAGCTTTCTTT
TRBJ1-1,.,TRBV28,.,CASSFGGLYTEAFF,TGTGCCAGCAGTTTCGGGGGACTATACACTGAAGCTTTCTTT
TRBJ2-2,.,TRBV4-1,.,CASSQGGRPALTGELFF,TGCGCCAGCAGCCAAGGGGGGCGGCCGGCTCTGACCGGGGAGCTGTTTTTT
TRBJ1-2,.,TRBV3-1/TRBV3-2,once,CASSQGHTGNYGYTF,TGTGCCAGTAGCCAAGGTCACACAGGTAACTATGGCTACACCTTC
TRBJ1-2,.,TRBV7-9,.,CASSRIIGQNHYGYTF,TGTGCCAGCAGCCGAATAATCGGACAGAACCACTATGGCTACACCTTC
TRBJ1-2,.,TRBV2,.,CASSEARAGVNGYTF,TGTGCCAGCAGTGAAGCGCGGGCAGGGGTTAATGGCTACACCTTC
TRBJ2-5,TRBD2,TRBV6-5,.,CASSYSRGGAGTQYF,TGTGCCAGCAGTTACTCGCGCGGGGGGGCGGGGACCCAGTACTTC
TRBJ1-3,.,TRBV7-2,.,CASSLGGASSGNTIYF,TGTGCCAGCAGCTTGGGGGGGGCCAGCTCTGGAAACACCATATATTTT
TRBJ2-7,.,TRBV12-3/TRBV12-4,.,CASSGILTYEQYF,TGTGCCAGCAGCGGGATTCTAACCTACGAGCAGTACTTC
TRBJ1-5,.,TRBV3-1/TRBV3-2,few,CASSQARGWRNSNQPQHF,TGTGCCAGCAGCCAAGCCCGCGGCTGGAGAAATAGCAATCAGCCCCAGCATTTT
TRBJ2-5,TRBD1,TRBV3-1/TRBV3-2,few,CASSFTGGHETQYF,TGTGCCAGCAGCTTTACAGGGGGCCATGAGACCCAGTACTTC
TRBJ2-1,TRBD1,TRBV27,.,CASSLLGQGFLPTYNEQFF,TGTGCCAGCAGTTTGTTGGGACAGGGCTTCTTACCGACCTACAATGAGCAGTTCTTC
TRBJ1-1,.,TRBV29-1,.,CSVAGFATEAFF,TGCAGCGTGGCAGGGTTTGCGACTGAAGCTTTCTTT